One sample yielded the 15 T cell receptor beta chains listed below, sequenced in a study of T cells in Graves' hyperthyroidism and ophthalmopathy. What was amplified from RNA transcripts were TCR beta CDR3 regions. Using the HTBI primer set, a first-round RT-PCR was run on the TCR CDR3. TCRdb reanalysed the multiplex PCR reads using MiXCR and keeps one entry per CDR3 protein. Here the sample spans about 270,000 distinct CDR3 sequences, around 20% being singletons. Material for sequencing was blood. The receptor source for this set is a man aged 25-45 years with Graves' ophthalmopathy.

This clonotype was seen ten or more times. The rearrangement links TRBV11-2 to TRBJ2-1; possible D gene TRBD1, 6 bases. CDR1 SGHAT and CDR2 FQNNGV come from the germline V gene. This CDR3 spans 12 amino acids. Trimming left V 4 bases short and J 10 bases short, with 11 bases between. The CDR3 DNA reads TGTGCCAGCAGCTCCACCGGGACAGAGCAGTTCTTC. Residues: CASSSTGTEQFF.

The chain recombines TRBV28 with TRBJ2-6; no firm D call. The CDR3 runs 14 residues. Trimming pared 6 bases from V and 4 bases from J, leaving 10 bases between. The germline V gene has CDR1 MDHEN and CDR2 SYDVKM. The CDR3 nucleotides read TGTGCCAGCAGCATCTCTGGCGGGGCCAACGTCCTGACTTTC. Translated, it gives CASSISGGANVLTF.

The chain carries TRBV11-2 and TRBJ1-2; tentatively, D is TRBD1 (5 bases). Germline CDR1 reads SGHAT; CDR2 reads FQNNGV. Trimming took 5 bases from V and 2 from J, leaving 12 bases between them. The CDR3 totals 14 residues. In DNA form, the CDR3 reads TGTGCCAGCAGCAATATGGGACGGAACTATGGCTACACCTTC. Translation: CASSNMGRNYGYTF.

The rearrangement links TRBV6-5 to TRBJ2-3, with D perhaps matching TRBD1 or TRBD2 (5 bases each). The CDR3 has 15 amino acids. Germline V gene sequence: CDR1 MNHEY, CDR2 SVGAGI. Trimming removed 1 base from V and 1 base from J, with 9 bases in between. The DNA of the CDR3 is TGTGCCAGCAGTTACTTGGGGCGGGGCACAGATACGCAGTATTTT. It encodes CASSYLGRGTDTQYF.

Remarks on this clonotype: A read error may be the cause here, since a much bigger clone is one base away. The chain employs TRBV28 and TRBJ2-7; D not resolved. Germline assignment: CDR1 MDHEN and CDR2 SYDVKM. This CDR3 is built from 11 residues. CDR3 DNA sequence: TGTGCCAGCAGTTTTTTCTACGGGCAGTACTTC. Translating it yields CASSFFYGQYF.

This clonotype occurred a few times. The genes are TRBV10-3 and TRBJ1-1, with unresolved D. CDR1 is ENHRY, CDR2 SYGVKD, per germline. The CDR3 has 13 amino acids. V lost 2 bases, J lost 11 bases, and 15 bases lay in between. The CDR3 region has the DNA TGTGCCATCAGTGAGCGTGATTCTCTCAACGCTTTCTTT. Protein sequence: CAISERDSLNAFF.

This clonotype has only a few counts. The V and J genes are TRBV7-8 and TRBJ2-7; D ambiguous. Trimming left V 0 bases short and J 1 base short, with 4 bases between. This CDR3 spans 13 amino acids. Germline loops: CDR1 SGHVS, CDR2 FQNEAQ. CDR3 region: CASSLAESYEQYF. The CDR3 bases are TGTGCCAGCAGCTTAGCGGAATCCTACGAGCAGTACTTC. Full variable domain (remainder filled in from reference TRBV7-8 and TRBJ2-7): GAGVSQSPRYKVAKRGQDVALRCDPISGHVSLFWYQQALGQGPEFLTYFQNEAQLDKSGLPSDRFFAERPEGSVSTLKIQRTQQEDSAVYLCASSLAESYEQYFGPGTRLTVT.

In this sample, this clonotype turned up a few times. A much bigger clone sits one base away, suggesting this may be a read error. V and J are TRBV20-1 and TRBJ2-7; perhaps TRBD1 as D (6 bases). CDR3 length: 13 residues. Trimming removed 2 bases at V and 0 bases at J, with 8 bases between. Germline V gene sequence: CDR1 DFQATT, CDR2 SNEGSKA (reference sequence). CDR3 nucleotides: TGCAGTGCTAGAAACAGGGTCTCCTACGAGCAGTACTTC. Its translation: CSARNRVSYEQYF.

CDR3 amino acids: CASSESPDRGNEQYF. For the CDR3, the DNA is TGCGCCAGCAGTGAGTCGCCGGACAGGGGCAACGAGCAGTACTTC. The V and J genes are TRBV10-1 and TRBJ2-7, with 9 bases aligning to TRBD1. Trimming cost V 0 bases and J 5 bases; bases outside gene matches: 5. Germline V gene data show CDR1 as WNHNN and CDR2 as SYGVQD (reference sequence). The CDR3 totals 15 residues.

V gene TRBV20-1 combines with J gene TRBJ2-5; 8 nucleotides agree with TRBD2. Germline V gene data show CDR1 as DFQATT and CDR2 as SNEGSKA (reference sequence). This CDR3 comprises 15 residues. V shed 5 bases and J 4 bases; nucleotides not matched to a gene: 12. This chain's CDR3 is CSAGSGRGGGETQYF. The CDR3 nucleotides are TGCAGTGCTGGAAGCGGGAGAGGAGGAGGAGAGACCCAGTACTTC.

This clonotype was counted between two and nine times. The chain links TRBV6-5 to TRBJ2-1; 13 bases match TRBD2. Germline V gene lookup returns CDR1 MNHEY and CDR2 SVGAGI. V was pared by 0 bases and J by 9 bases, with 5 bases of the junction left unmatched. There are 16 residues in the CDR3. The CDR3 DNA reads TGTGCCAGCAGTTACTCCGGGACTAGCGGGATCGGTGAGCAGTTCTTC. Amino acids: CASSYSGTSGIGEQFF.

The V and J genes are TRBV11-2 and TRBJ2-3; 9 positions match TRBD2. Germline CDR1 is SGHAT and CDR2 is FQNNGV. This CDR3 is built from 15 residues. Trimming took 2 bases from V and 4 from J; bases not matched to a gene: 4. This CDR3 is CASSLIAGGADTQYF. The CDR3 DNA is TGTGCCAGCAGCTTAATCGCGGGAGGGGCAGATACGCAGTATTTT.

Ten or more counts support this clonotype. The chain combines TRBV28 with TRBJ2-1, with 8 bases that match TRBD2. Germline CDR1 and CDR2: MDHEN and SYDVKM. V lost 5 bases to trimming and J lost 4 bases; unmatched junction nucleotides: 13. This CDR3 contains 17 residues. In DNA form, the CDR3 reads TGTGCCAGCAGTCCGGCGTTGGCTAGCGGGCCGTACAATGAGCAGTTCTTC. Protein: CASSPALASGPYNEQFF.

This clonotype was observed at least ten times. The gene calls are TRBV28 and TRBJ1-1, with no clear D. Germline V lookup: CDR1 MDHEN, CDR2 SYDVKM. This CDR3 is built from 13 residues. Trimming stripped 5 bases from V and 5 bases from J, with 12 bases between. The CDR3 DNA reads TGTGCCAGCAGTCCCAGTCAAAGAACTGAAGCTTTCTTT. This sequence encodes CASSPSQRTEAFF.

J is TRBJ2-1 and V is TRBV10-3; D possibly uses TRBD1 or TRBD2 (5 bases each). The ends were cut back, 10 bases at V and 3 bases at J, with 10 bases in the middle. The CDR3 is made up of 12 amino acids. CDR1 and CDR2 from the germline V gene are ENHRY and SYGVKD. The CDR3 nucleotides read TGTGCCACCGGGGCGGACTACAATGAGCAGTTCTTC. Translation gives CATGADYNEQFF.